The present T cell receptor (delta chain) was sequenced within a study of DNA immune sequencing with unique molecular identifiers. The overall study: Inputs: 95 to 100 ng DNA from enriched γδ cells, 1 ug from non-enriched PBMCs.

Trimming took off 1 base at V and 2 bases at J, with 20 bases between the two ends. Germline V gives CDR1 TSWWSYY, CDR2 QGS. The CDR3 extends over 18 amino acids. This clone was observed a handful of times. Genomic DNA underwent 32-plex PCR targeting all 8 TRDV and 4 TRDJ genes. Adapter PCR followed approximately 3 barcoding PCR cycles that attached a 12-nucleotide UMI. TCRdb reanalysed the multiplex PCR reads with CATT. The sample consists of around 5,400 delta-chain clones, under 13% of them appearing once. Sequencing was done on a sample of gamma-delta T cells enriched from blood buffy coat, or unenriched PBMCs (not recorded which). This clonotype was sampled from a human donor in good health. The chain is built from TRDV1 and TRDJ1; D gene ambiguous. CDR3 nucleotide sequence: TGTGCTCTTGGGGAACCCGTCCTCCCACCCCCGGAGACCGATAAACTCATCTTT. Translation: CALGEPVLPPPETDKLIF.